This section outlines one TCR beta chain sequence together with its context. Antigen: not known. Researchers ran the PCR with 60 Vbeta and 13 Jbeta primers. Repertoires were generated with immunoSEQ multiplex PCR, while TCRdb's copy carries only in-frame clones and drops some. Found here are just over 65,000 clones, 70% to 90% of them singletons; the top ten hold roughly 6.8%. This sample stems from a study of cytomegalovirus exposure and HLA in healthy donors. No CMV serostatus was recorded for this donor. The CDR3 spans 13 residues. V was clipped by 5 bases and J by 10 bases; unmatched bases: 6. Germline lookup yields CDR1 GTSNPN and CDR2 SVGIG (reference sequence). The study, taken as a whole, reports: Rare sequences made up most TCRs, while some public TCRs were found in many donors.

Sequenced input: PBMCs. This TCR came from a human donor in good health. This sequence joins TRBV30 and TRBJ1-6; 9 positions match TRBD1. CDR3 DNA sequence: TGTGCCTGGGGGGAACAGGGGGCATCACCCCTCCACTTT. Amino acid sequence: CAWGEQGASPLHF.